This T cell receptor beta chain originates from a study of human T cells and chemical hapten exposure (dated by TCRdb to about 2021). About the study as a whole: For sensitization, 2% DPC in acetone was applied to a roughly 2 cm by roughly 2 cm area of upper inner arm skin. Patient blood was sampled pre-sensitization (week 0) and at 2, 6 and about 24 weeks after DPC sensitization. Approximately 28 alopecia patients gave blood for TCR sequencing at one to four time points (pre-sensitization, 2, 6 and 24 weeks). Patch testing on the upper back used Finn chambers containing 0.01% DPC, with scoring done after 6 days according to International Contact Dermatitis Research Group standards. The mostly female patient cohort included alopecia areata with under or over 50% scalp involvement, alopecia totalis and alopecia universalis. This study followed changes in the peripheral blood TCR repertoire in vivo during primary and secondary sensitization of alopecia patients to the hapten diphenylcyclopropenone (DPC). Libraries were pooled for sequencing, and variation in per-sample TCR yields was attributed mainly to small differences in library volumes within the pool. Patients additionally received weekly therapeutic DPC doses to the scalp throughout the roughly 26-week study period. From each blood RNA sample, both TCR alpha and TCR beta chains were sequenced.

This clonotype was found many times. It lacks a known antigen. No much larger clonotype is one base removed from it; base qualities were not supplied. The time point label for this specimen denotes: patch test 3, about 24 weeks after DPC sensitization. Reading the label with the study, this specimen's treatment or condition is: therapeutic diphenylcyclopropenone sensitization with weekly scalp DPC. Total RNA was isolated from unfractionated whole blood collected in Tempus Blood RNA tubes. At every patch-test visit, the blood draw took place before the patch test was put on. Patients were eligible if aged 18 to 70, diagnosed with alopecia and judged suitable for DPC therapy, and pregnant patients were excluded. Study-wide conclusions, independent of this receptor: DPC sensitization did not change how many TCRs were above 1 in 1000 frequency, and no evidence was found of alterations in global repertoire structure. Expanded TCRs formed significantly more large CDR3 similarity clusters than pre-sensitization or healthy control sets, consistent with antigen-driven responses. Patch test score was positively correlated with the number of PT1 expanded TCRs, with significance at thresholds 8, 16 and 32 but not at 4. All patients had alopecia, a presumed autoimmune disease, so their immune response might differ from that of healthy individuals. Repeated subsampling changed both the strength of the expansion versus patch-test correlation and the threshold at which that correlation became significant.

The library came from RACE. Instrument on record: NextSeq 500. During library preparation, unique molecular identifiers were attached to individual cDNA molecules so that TCRs could be counted in a quantitative, reproducible way. In the source study's methods: Samples had a median of approximately 93,000 TCRs, with a range from roughly 23,224 to 750,000. V, J and CDR3 annotation of the TCR reads was performed with the Decombinator software suite. For PS versus PT1 abundance plots, all samples were subsampled to the same number of TCRs (28,000). Expanded TCRs were defined as absent before sensitization and observed at least eight times at the 2-week time point. The public reads were reanalyzed by TCRdb: fastp trimming at Q25, MiXCR alignment, in-frame beta chains only. Records with the same CDR3 protein are collapsed into one entry carrying the most frequent genes and DNA. TCRdb, not the authors, supplied the V and J calls. The sample contains over 35,000 distinct CDR3 sequences, more than 9.5% of them found a single time. The ten largest account for roughly 2.5% of the sample.

Taken from cysteine to phenylalanine, the CDR3 has 15 residues. CDR3 DNA is the only sequence kept; it has 45 bases, read in frame from the first base. The trim is 0 bases for V and 2 bases for J, with a gap of 8 bases between the germline ends. Sequences LGHDT (CDR1) and YNNKEL (CDR2) are obtained from the germline V gene (reference sequence). Here the chain combines TRBV3-1 and TRBJ2-1; TRBD1 might be the D gene, on 5 matching bases. The sequence was obtained from a woman aged 40 to 50 with alopecia areata. Some clones in this sample may be carry-over from other donors' samples. Specimen: whole blood, collected in connection with sensitization to the hapten diphenylcyclopropenone (DPC). The encoded CDR3 is CASSQDTGPYNEQFF. In nucleotides, the sequence is TGTGCCAGCAGCCAAGATACAGGACCCTACAATGAGCAGTTCTTC.